The rows below give T cell receptor beta chains drawn from one sample of a study of blood T cell repertoires in COVID-19. Assay: immunoSEQ multiplex PCR; the TCRdb copy retains only in-frame clones and omits some. The sample has 300,000 to 350,000 clones, around 87% seen once. Specimen: PBMCs or T cells enriched from blood (not recorded which). Receptor source: a woman younger than 30 with acute COVID-19. The CDR3 runs from the conserved cysteine through the conserved F or W.

v_call,j_call,cdr3_aa
TRBV12-5,TRBJ1-4,CASGLGRGKLFF
TRBV3-1/TRBV3-2,TRBJ2-2,CASRPGGDTGELFF
TRBV3-1/TRBV3-2,TRBJ1-1,CASRTGGRTEAFF
TRBV5-1,TRBJ2-6,CASSSQGDGANVLTF
TRBV11-3,TRBJ1-2,CASSFNRVGYTF
TRBV7-8,TRBJ1-1,CASSFPHGNTEAFF
TRBV29-1,TRBJ2-5,CSVEVGGAETQYF
TRBV4-1,TRBJ1-6,CASSQEGPGGYSPLHF
TRBV4-1,TRBJ2-3,CASSPGRGGELPDTQYF
TRBV9,TRBJ2-1,CASSVTGTRNNEQFF